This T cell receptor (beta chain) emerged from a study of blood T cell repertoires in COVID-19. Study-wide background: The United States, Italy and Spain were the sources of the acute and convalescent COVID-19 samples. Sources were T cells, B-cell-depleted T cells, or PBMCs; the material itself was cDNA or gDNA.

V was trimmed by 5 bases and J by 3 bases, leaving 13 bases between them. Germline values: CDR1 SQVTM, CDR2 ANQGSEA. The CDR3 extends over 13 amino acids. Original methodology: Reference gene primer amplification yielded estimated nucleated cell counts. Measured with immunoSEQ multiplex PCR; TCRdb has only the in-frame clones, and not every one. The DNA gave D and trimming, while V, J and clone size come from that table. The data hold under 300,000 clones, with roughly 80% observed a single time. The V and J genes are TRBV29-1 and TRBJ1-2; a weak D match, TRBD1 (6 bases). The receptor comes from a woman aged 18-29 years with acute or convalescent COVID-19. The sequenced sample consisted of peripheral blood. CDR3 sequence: CSVRQESHYGYTF. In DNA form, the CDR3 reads TGCAGCGTTAGACAGGAATCTCACTATGGCTACACCTTC.